Presented here are 27 T cell receptor beta chains from one specimen sequenced in a study of blood T cell repertoires in COVID-19. Sequenced by immunoSEQ multiplex PCR; TCRdb stores in-frame clones only, minus some. The table lists fewer than 90,000 clones, 60% to 85% of them singletons. The sample was peripheral blood. The receptors come from a human donor in a cohort sampled during active COVID-19.

This clone has more than one count but fewer than ten. The chain is built from TRBV28 and TRBJ2-2, with 7 bases matching TRBD2. V lost 5 bases to trimming and J lost 6 bases; unmatched junction nucleotides: 12. The V gene's germline CDR1 is MDHEN and CDR2 SYDVKM. There are 16 residues in the CDR3. In nucleotides, the CDR3 is TGTGCCAGCAGTCCGACGACTAGCTTGGACCCCGGGGAGCTGTTTTTT. This encodes CASSPTTSLDPGELFF. The full variable domain, rest sourced from reference TRBV28 and TRBJ2-2, is DVKVTQSSRYLVKRTGEKVFLECVQDMDHENMFWYRQDPGLGLRLIYFSYDVKMKEKGDIPEGYSVSREKKERFSLILESASTNQTSMYLCASSPTTSLDPGELFFGEGSRLTVL.

V is TRBV5-5 and J is TRBJ2-1, with 13 bases aligning to TRBD2. Germline CDR1 SGHKS, CDR2 YYEKEE (reference sequence). The CDR3 contains 16 residues. V shed 3 bases and J 9 bases; nucleotides not matched to a gene: 9. This chain's CDR3 is CASSSLTSGRLLEQFF. CDR3 DNA sequence: TGTGCCAGCAGCTCATTGACTAGCGGGAGGCTTCTTGAGCAGTTCTTC.

V usage is TRBV6-5 and J usage is TRBJ1-2, with 7 bases identical to TRBD1. CDR3 size: 12 residues. Germline values: CDR1 MNHEY, CDR2 SVGAGI. V was pared by 7 bases and J by 5 bases, with 4 bases of the junction left unmatched. In nucleotides, the CDR3 is TGTGCCAGCACGAGACAGGGTTATGGCTACACCTTC. Translation: CASTRQGYGYTF.

The CDR3 sequence is CASSLAVMGGNTIYF. CDR3 nucleotide sequence: TGCGCCAGCAGCTTGGCGGTGATGGGCGGAAACACCATATATTTT. V usage is TRBV5-1 and J usage is TRBJ1-3; D unresolved. The CDR3 runs to 15 residues. The germline V gene has CDR1 SGHRS and CDR2 YFSETQ. V was trimmed by 0 bases and J by 4 bases, leaving 11 bases between them.

The rearrangement uses TRBV2 and TRBJ1-1; the match to TRBD1 covers 8 bases. The CDR3 extends over 16 amino acids. After removal of 3 bases from V and 0 bases from J, the junction contained 6 bases not matched to a gene. Germline CDR1 and CDR2: SNHLY and FYNNEI. The CDR3 is CASSEGRGLMNTEAFF. In DNA form, the CDR3 reads TGTGCCAGCAGTGAGGGCAGGGGGCTTATGAACACTGAAGCTTTCTTT.

This clone turned up a few times. V gene TRBV30 combines with J gene TRBJ2-6, with D perhaps TRBD1 (5 bases). Trimming shortened V by 7 bases and J by 5 bases, and 12 bases separated the two germline ends. The germline V gene encodes CDR1 GTSNPN and CDR2 SVGIG (reference sequence). The CDR3 totals 13 residues. CDR3 in DNA: TGTGCCTTCCAGGGTTACTGGGCCAACGTCCTGACTTTC. Amino acids: CAFQGYWANVLTF.

This clone was counted once. The genes are TRBV29-1 and TRBJ1-5; D ambiguous. The CDR3 runs to 13 residues. CDR1 and CDR2 (germline): SQVTM, ANQGSEA. V shed 4 bases and J shed 0 bases, with 7 bases lying between them. In DNA form, the CDR3 reads TGCAGCGTTGGTCAGGATAGCAATCAGCCCCAGCATTTT. Translation gives CSVGQDSNQPQHF.

This chain joins TRBV27 and TRBJ1-5, with a weak D call TRBD1 (6 bases). In germline, CDR1 is MNHEY, CDR2 SMNVEV (reference sequence). The CDR3 extends over 15 amino acids. Between the trimmed V and J ends, which lost 8 bases and 6 bases, there was a span of 20 bases. CDR3 sequence: CASRSMGGAGQPQHF. As DNA, the CDR3 is TGTGCCAGCCGTTCGATGGGGGGGGCCGGTCAGCCCCAGCATTTT.

The V gene is TRBV19, the J gene TRBJ2-1, with 11 positions matching TRBD2. Trimming at V came to 7 bases and at J to 10 bases, leaving 15 bases not matched to a gene. The germline gives CDR1 LNHDA, CDR2 SQIVND (reference sequence). The CDR3 is made up of 16 amino acids. Here the CDR3 reads CASTALGTSGLGEQFF. In DNA form, the CDR3 reads TGTGCCAGTACCGCCCTCGGGACTAGCGGCCTAGGGGAGCAGTTCTTC. Using reference TRBV19 and TRBJ2-1 for the parts outside the CDR3, the full variable domain is DGGITQSPKYLFRKEGQNVTLSCEQNLNHDAMYWYRQDPGQGLRLIYYSQIVNDFQKGDIAEGYSVSREKKESFPLTVTSAQKNPTAFYLCASTALGTSGLGEQFFGPGTRLTVL.

This rearrangement joins TRBV2 to TRBJ2-2; TRBD2 might be the D (6 bases). Looked up from germline, CDR1 is SNHLY and CDR2 is FYNNEI. Deletions cut 1 base from V and 4 bases from J, with 10 bases between. The CDR3 spans 15 residues. The CDR3 bases are TGTGCCAGCAGTGAAGTGGGGGGAGTCACCGGGGAGCTGTTTTTT. Its protein is CASSEVGGVTGELFF.

The rearrangement uses TRBV7-2 and TRBJ1-2, with TRBD1 identical over 7 bases. After removal of 5 bases from V and 7 bases from J, the junction contained 7 bases not matched to a gene. This CDR3 is 13 amino acids long. From germline, CDR1 is SGHTA and CDR2 FQGNSA. In nucleotides, the CDR3 is TGTGCCAGCAGCCTCAGACAGGGTAGTGGCTACACCTTC. Translated: CASSLRQGSGYTF.

This clone was recorded once. This rearrangement joins TRBV6-2 or TRBV6-3 to TRBJ2-1, with 12 bases fitting TRBD2. Germline V gives CDR1 MNHEY, CDR2 SVGEGT. V was pared by 6 bases and J by 15 bases, with 9 bases of the junction left unmatched. This CDR3 region has 13 residues. The chain's CDR3 is CASRPSPSGGGFF. CDR3 coding DNA: TGTGCCAGCAGACCTTCCCCTAGCGGGGGGGGGTTCTTC.

J is TRBJ2-5 and V is TRBV27; D is unresolved. CDR1 and CDR2 from the germline V gene are MNHEY and SMNVEV (reference sequence). The CDR3 covers 16 residues. Trimming took off 0 bases at V and 2 bases at J, with 13 bases between the two ends. This CDR3 reads CASSLSNAVPQETQYF. CDR3 in DNA: TGTGCCAGCAGTTTATCGAACGCAGTGCCTCAAGAGACCCAGTACTTC.

The rearrangement links TRBV6-6 to TRBJ1-6; TRBD1 might be the D (5 bases). Trimming left V 5 bases short and J 5 bases short, with 10 bases between. Germline V gene sequence: CDR1 MNHNY, CDR2 SVGAGI (reference sequence). The CDR3 is 14 residues long. CDR3 protein: CASSLGLDNSPLHF. The CDR3 DNA sequence: TGTGCCAGCAGTCTGGGACTGGATAATTCACCCCTCCACTTT.

The chain carries TRBV4-3 and TRBJ2-3, with D possibly matching TRBD2 (6 bases). This CDR3 is built from 19 residues. Trimming shortened V by 0 bases and J by 0 bases, and 19 bases separated the two germline ends. CDR1 LGHNA and CDR2 YSLEER come from the germline V gene. The CDR3 protein is CASSQDHRGVAPSTDTQYF. The CDR3 DNA is TGCGCCAGCAGCCAAGACCACCGCGGGGTCGCCCCTAGCACAGATACGCAGTATTTT.

This chain uses TRBV6-5 with TRBJ2-1, with 7 bases aligning to TRBD1. The germline gives CDR1 MNHEY, CDR2 SVGAGI. There are 15 residues in the CDR3. Unmatched junction bases numbered 5, after V lost 6 bases and J lost 0 bases. CDR3 nucleotide sequence: TGTGCCAGCAGCCTCAGGGGGAGCTCCTACAATGAGCAGTTCTTC. Protein product: CASSLRGSSYNEQFF.

This chain links TRBV7-2 with TRBJ2-5; D ambiguous. Germline V lookup: CDR1 SGHTA, CDR2 FQGNSA. The V and J ends lost 7 bases and 5 bases respectively, with 14 bases between them. This CDR3 spans 13 amino acids. The CDR3 protein is CASTNQIRETQYF. The CDR3 nucleotides are TGTGCCAGCACCAACCAAATCAGGGAGACCCAGTACTTC.

This clone has only a few counts. The V gene is TRBV7-9, the J gene TRBJ1-4, with D unclear. This CDR3 comprises 15 residues. Germline CDR1 SEHNR, CDR2 FQNEAQ (reference sequence). V was shortened by 2 bases and J by 5 bases, with 12 bases between the two germline ends. The CDR3 loop is CASSLWAAHNEKLFF. CDR3 DNA sequence: TGTGCCAGCAGCTTATGGGCAGCCCACAATGAAAAACTGTTTTTT.

This chain connects TRBV10-3 to TRBJ2-7; 8 bases agree with TRBD1. The CDR3 is made up of 15 amino acids. V lost 6 bases, J lost 0 bases, and 7 bases stayed unmatched. The germline CDR1 and CDR2 sequences are ENHRY and SYGVKD. CDR3 region: CAISFRQGYSYEQYF. DNA for the CDR3: TGTGCCATCAGCTTCCGACAGGGGTACTCCTACGAGCAGTACTTC.

The J gene is TRBJ1-2, the V gene TRBV28; no definite D call. The V end lost 2 bases, the J end lost 6 bases, and 16 bases lay between the germline ends. CDR1 and CDR2 from the germline V gene are MDHEN and SYDVKM. The CDR3 has 15 residues. CDR3 nucleotides: TGTGCCAGCAGTTTAGTTATGCGTAGAGGCAATGGCTACACCTTC. Its translation: CASSLVMRRGNGYTF.

The chain employs TRBV7-2 and TRBJ1-1, with a tentative D call TRBD1 (5 bases). The CDR3 contains 13 residues. Germline lookup yields CDR1 SGHTA and CDR2 FQGNSA. Deletions cut 0 bases from V and 11 bases from J, with 13 bases between. As DNA, the CDR3 is TGTGCCAGCAGCTTAGCGGCCCGGGGGAGGGCTTTCTTT. This translates into CASSLAARGRAFF.

V and J are TRBV29-1 and TRBJ1-2; perhaps TRBD1 as D (5 bases). The ends were cut back, 1 base at V and 2 bases at J, with 11 bases in the middle. Germline V gene sequence: CDR1 SQVTM, CDR2 ANQGSEA. The CDR3 has 14 amino acids. DNA of the CDR3: TGCAGCGTTGAAGTTAGGGGAAACAACTATGGCTACACCTTC. This encodes CSVEVRGNNYGYTF.

The rearrangement links TRBV7-6 to TRBJ1-1, with a tentative D call TRBD1 (6 bases). The CDR3 sequence is 16 residues long. Per the germline V gene, CDR1 is SGHVS and CDR2 is FNYEAQ. Trimming removed 5 bases from V and 0 bases from J, with 16 bases in between. The CDR3 sequence: CASSPEGQSLNTEAFF. Written as DNA, the CDR3 is TGTGCCAGCAGCCCAGAAGGACAGAGCTTGAACACTGAAGCTTTCTTT. The entire variable domain, with the rest obtained from reference TRBV7-6 and TRBJ1-1, is as follows: GAGVSQSPRYKVTKRGQDVALRCDPISGHVSLYWYRQALGQGPEFLTYFNYEAQQDKSGLPNDRFSAERPEGSISTLTIQRTEQRDSAMYRCASSPEGQSLNTEAFFGQGTRLTVV.

The chain combines TRBV3-1 (or the pseudogene TRBV3-2) with TRBJ2-5, with D possibly TRBD2 on 5 matching bases. From germline, CDR1 is LGHDT and CDR2 YNNKEL (reference sequence). The V end lost 3 bases, the J end lost 4 bases, and 12 bases lay between the germline ends. The CDR3 has 14 amino acids. CDR3 in amino acids: CASSHFGVGETQYF. The DNA of the CDR3 is TGTGCCAGCAGCCATTTCGGGGTGGGAGAGACCCAGTACTTC.

The chain uses TRBV5-1 and TRBJ1-2; 7 positions match TRBD1. The germline V gene has CDR1 SGHRS and CDR2 YFSETQ. CDR3 length: 14 amino acids. V lost 2 bases and J lost 2; bases outside the gene matches: 3. CDR3 bases: TGCGCCAGCAGCTTAACGGGACAGAACTATGGCTACACCTTC. Translated, it gives CASSLTGQNYGYTF.

This sequence joins TRBV19 and TRBJ1-5; 8 bases are shared with TRBD1. The CDR3 has 13 amino acids. CDR1 and CDR2 (germline): LNHDA, SQIVND (reference sequence). V lost 5 bases, J lost 7 bases, and 4 bases stayed unmatched. Written as DNA, the CDR3 is TGTGCCAGTAGTCAGGGGGCTGAGCAGCCCCAGCATTTT. As protein: CASSQGAEQPQHF.

The V gene is TRBV12-3 or TRBV12-4, the J gene TRBJ1-6, with D maybe TRBD1 (5 bases). This CDR3 comprises 13 residues. V was clipped by 8 bases and J by 7 bases, with 12 bases between them. The CDR3 nucleotides are TGTGCCAGCGCGGACACGAGAAATTCACCCCTCCACTTT. Residues: CASADTRNSPLHF.